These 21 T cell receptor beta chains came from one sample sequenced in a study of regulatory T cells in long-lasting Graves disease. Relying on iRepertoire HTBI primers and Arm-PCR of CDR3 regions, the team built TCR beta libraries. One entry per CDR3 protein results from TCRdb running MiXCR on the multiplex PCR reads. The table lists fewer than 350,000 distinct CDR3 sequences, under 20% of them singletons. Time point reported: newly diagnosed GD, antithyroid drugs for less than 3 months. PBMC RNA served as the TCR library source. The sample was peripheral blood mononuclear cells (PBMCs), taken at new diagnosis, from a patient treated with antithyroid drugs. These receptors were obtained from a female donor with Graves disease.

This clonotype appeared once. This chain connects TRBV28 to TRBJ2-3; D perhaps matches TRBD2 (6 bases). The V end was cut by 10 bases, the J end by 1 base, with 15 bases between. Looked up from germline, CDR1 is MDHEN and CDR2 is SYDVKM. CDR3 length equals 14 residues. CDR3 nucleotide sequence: TGTGCCAAGAGTAGCGGAGGACGCACAGATACGCAGTATTTT. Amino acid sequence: CAKSSGGRTDTQYF. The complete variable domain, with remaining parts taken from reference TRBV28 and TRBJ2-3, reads DVKVTQSSRYLVKRTGEKVFLECVQDMDHENMFWYRQDPGLGLRLIYFSYDVKMKEKGDIPEGYSVSREKKERFSLILESASTNQTSMYLCAKSSGGRTDTQYFGPGTRLTVL.

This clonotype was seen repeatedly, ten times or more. CDR3 protein: CSAIRADRVNSPLHF. For the CDR3, the DNA is TGCAGTGCTATCAGGGCGGACAGGGTTAATTCACCCCTCCACTTT. This chain links TRBV20-1 with TRBJ1-6; TRBD1 agrees at 8 bases. The CDR3 is 15 residues long. Losses at the gene ends were 4 bases for V and 6 bases for J; bases not matched to a gene: 8. Germline loops: CDR1 DFQATT, CDR2 SNEGSKA (reference sequence).

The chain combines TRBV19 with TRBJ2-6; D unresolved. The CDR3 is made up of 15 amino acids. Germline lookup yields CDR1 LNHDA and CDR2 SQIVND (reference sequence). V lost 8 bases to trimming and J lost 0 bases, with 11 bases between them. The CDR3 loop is CASGEDLSGANVLTF. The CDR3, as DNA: TGTGCCAGTGGAGAGGACCTCTCTGGGGCCAACGTCCTGACTTTC.

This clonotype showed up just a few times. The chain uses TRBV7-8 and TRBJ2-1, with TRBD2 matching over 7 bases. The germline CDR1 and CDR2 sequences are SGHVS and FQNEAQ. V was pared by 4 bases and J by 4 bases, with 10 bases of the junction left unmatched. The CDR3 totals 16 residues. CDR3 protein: CASSSGAGAYYNEQFF. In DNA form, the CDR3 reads TGTGCCAGCAGCTCCGGGGCGGGAGCGTATTACAATGAGCAGTTCTTC. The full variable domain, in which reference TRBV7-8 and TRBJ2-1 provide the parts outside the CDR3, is GAGVSQSPRYKVAKRGQDVALRCDPISGHVSLFWYQQALGQGPEFLTYFQNEAQLDKSGLPSDRFFAERPEGSVSTLKIQRTQQEDSAVYLCASSSGAGAYYNEQFFGPGTRLTVL.

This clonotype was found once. Here the CDR3 reads CASSLANSGVSYEQYF. CDR3 nucleotide sequence: TGTGCCAGCAGTCTCGCCAATAGCGGGGTCTCCTACGAGCAGTACTTC. The chain recombines TRBV6-2 or TRBV6-3 with TRBJ2-7, with 8 bases identical to TRBD2. The germline V gene has CDR1 MNHEY and CDR2 SVGEGT. V lost 5 bases and J lost 0; bases outside the gene matches: 9. The CDR3 has 16 amino acids.

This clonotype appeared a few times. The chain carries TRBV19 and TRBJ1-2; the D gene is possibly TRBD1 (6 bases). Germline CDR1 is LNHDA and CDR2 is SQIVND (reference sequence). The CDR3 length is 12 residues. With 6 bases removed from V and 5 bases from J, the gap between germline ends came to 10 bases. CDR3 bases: TGTGCCAGTAGCGGACAGCAATATGGCTACACCTTC. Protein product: CASSGQQYGYTF.

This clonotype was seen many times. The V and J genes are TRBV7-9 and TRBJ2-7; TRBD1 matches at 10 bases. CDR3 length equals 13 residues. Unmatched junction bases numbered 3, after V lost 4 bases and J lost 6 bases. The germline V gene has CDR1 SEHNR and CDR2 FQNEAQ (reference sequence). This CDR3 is CASSSGQGPEQYF. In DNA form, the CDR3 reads TGTGCCAGCAGCTCGGGACAGGGGCCCGAGCAGTACTTC. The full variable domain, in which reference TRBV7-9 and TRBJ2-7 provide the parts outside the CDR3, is DTGVSQNPRHKITKRGQNVTFRCDPISEHNRLYWYRQTLGQGPEFLTYFQNEAQLEKSRLLSDRFSAERPKGSFSTLEIQRTEQGDSAMYLCASSSGQGPEQYFGPGTRLTVT.

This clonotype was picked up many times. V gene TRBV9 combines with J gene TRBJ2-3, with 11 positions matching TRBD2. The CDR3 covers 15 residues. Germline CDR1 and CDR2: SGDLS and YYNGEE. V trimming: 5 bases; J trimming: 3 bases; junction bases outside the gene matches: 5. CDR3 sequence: CASSPRLAGTDTQYF. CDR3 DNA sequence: TGTGCCAGCAGTCCACGACTAGCGGGGACAGATACGCAGTATTTT.

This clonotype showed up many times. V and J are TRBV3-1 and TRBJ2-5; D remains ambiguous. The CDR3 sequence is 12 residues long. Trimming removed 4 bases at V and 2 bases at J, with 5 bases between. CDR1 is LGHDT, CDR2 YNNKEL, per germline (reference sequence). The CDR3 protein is CASSPGQETQYF. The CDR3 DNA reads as TGTGCCAGCAGCCCGGGTCAAGAGACCCAGTACTTC.

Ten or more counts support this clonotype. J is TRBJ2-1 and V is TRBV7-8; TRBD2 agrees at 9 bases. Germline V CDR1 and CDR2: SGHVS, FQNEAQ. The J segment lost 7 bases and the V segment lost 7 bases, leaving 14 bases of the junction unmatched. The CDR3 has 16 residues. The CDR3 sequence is CASKPQGGRAANEQFF. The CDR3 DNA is TGTGCCAGCAAACCACAGGGCGGGAGGGCTGCTAATGAGCAGTTCTTC. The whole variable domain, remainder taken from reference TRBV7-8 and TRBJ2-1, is GAGVSQSPRYKVAKRGQDVALRCDPISGHVSLFWYQQALGQGPEFLTYFQNEAQLDKSGLPSDRFFAERPEGSVSTLKIQRTQQEDSAVYLCASKPQGGRAANEQFFGPGTRLTVL.

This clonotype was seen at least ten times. The CDR3 DNA reads as TGTGCCAGCAGTGAGACCCGCACTGAAGCTTTCTTT. Translated: CASSETRTEAFF. The chain recombines TRBV2 with TRBJ1-1; unclear D gene. This CDR3 contains 12 residues. The V end was cut by 3 bases, the J end by 4 bases, with 6 bases between. CDR1 is SNHLY, CDR2 FYNNEI, per germline.

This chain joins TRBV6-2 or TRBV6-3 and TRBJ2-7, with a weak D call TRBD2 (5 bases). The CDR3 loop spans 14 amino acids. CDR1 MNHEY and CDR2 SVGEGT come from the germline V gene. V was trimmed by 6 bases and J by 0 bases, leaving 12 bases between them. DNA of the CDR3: TGTGCCAGCAGGTCAGCGGTGAGCTCCTACGAGCAGTACTTC. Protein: CASRSAVSSYEQYF.

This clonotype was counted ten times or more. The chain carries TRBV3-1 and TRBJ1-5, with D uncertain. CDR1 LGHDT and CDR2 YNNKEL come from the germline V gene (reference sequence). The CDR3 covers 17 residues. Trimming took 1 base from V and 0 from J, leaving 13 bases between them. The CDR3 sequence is CASSQALERDSNQPQHF. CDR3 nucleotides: TGTGCCAGCAGCCAAGCCCTCGAACGGGATAGCAATCAGCCCCAGCATTTT.

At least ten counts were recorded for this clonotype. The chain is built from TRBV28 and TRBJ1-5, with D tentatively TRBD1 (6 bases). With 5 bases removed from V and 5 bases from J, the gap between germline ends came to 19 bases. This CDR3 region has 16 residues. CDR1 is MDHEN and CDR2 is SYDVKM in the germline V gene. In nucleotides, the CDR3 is TGTGCCAGCAGTCTCGGGGGGGCGGTGAAGGATCAGCCCCAGCATTTT. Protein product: CASSLGGAVKDQPQHF.

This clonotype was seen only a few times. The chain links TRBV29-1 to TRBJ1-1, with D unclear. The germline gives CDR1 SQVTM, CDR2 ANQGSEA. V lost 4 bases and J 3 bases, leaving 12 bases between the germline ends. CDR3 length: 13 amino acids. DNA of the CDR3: TGCAGCGTTGTAGAGTGGGATTACACTGAAGCTTTCTTT. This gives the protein CSVVEWDYTEAFF.

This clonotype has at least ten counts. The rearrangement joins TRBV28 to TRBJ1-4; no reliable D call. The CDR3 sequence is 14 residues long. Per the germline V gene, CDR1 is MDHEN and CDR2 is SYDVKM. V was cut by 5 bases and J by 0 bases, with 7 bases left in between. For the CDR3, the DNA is TGTGCCAGCAGTCCCGATTCAACTAATGAAAAACTGTTTTTT. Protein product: CASSPDSTNEKLFF.

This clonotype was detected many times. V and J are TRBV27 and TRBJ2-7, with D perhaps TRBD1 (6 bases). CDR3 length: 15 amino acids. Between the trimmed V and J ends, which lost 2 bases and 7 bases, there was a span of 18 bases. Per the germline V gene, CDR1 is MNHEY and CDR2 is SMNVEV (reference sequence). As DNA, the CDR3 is TGTGCCAGCAGTTTAGGAGGCAGGGGCATGCGGGAGCAGTACTTC. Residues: CASSLGGRGMREQYF.

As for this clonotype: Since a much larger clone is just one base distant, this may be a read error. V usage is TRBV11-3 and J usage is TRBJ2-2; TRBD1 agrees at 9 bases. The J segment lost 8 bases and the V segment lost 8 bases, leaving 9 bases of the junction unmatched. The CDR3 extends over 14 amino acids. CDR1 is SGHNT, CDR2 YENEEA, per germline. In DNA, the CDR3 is TGTGCCAGCGGCTCCCACAGGGGGCGAGGGGAGCTGTTTTTT. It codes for CASGSHRGRGELFF.

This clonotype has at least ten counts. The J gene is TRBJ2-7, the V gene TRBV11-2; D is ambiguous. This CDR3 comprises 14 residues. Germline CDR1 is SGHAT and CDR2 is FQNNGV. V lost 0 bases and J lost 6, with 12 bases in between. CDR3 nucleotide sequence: TGTGCCAGCAGCTTAGATAGCAACACTGGCGAGCAGTACTTC. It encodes CASSLDSNTGEQYF.

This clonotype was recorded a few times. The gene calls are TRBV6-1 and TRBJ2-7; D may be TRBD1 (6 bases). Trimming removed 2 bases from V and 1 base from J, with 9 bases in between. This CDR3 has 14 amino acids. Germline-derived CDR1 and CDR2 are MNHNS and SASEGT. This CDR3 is CASSESDRSYEQYF. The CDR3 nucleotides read TGTGCCAGCAGTGAATCCGACAGGTCCTACGAGCAGTACTTC.

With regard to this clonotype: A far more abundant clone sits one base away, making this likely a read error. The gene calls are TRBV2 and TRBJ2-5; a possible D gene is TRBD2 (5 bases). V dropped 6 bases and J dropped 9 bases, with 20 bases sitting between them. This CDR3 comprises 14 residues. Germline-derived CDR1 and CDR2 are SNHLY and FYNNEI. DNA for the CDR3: TGTGCCAGCAGCTTAGACCCGCGGAAGGAGGCCCAGTACTTC. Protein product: CASSLDPRKEAQYF.